This TCR beta chain appears in the sequencing data of a study of blood T cell repertoires in COVID-19. The overall study: Specimens from acute and convalescent COVID-19 originated in the United States, Italy and Spain. Sample material is recorded as cDNA or gDNA derived from T cells, B-cell-depleted T cells, or PBMCs.

In the original processing: Nucleated cell counts were estimated from reference gene primer amplification. Profiled with immunoSEQ multiplex PCR; TCRdb holds only in-frame clones, not every one. From that table come the V and J calls and clone size; the DNA was used to work out D and trimming. The sample yields about 15,000 clones, roughly 80% seen once. The CDR3 is 15 amino acids. The germline gives CDR1 SGHRS, CDR2 YFSETQ. With 2 bases removed from V and 3 bases from J, the gap between germline ends came to 11 bases. The receptor's source is a man in his sixties or seventies with active or convalescent COVID-19. Sequenced material: peripheral blood. The chain links TRBV5-1 to TRBJ2-2, with D perhaps TRBD1 (5 bases). The CDR3 reads CASSLDSRDTGELFF. The CDR3 DNA follows: TGCGCCAGCAGCTTAGACAGTAGGGACACCGGGGAGCTGTTTTTT.